Listed below are T cell receptor beta chains from one sample, sequenced in a study of chemoradiotherapy in HPV16-positive cancers. Produced via immunoSEQ multiplex PCR; TCRdb's table is partial and in-frame only. The repertoire holds about 5,000 clones, approximately 95% seen once, with approximately 2.9% in the top ten. The input for sequencing was tumor tissue, taken from a patient who underwent chemoradiotherapy. The source is a human donor with HPV-associated anogenital cancer. The CDR3 runs from the conserved cysteine through the conserved F or W. Fields, in order: J gene, clone size, V gene, CDR3 protein. Some rows have no size entry. The others give once, few or many, or a class for an expanded clone.

J: TRBJ2-2; size: NA; V: TRBV28; CDR3: CASRKGGADGPGELFF
J: TRBJ1-1; size: NA; V: TRBV30; CDR3: CAWSTVNTEAFF
J: TRBJ1-1; size: NA; V: TRBV18; CDR3: CASSPGQNTEAFF
J: TRBJ2-1; size: NA; V: TRBV9; CDR3: CASSLAYRGNEQFF
J: TRBJ1-5; size: NA; V: TRBV4-2; CDR3: CASSQDRQGNQPQHF
J: TRBJ1-4; size: NA; V: TRBV19; CDR3: CASSLSGDEKLFF
J: TRBJ2-2; size: NA; V: TRBV2; CDR3: CASSGTANTGELFF
J: TRBJ2-3; size: once; V: TRBV7-2; CDR3: CASSFRLAGGTSTDTQYF
J: TRBJ2-1; size: NA; V: TRBV11-3; CDR3: CASSSRGFEQFF
J: TRBJ2-2; size: NA; V: TRBV7-8; CDR3: CASRTGDLNTGELFF
J: TRBJ2-3; size: NA; V: TRBV4-3; CDR3: CASSARSGGDTQYF
J: TRBJ1-6; size: once; V: TRBV7-9; CDR3: CASSPETAYNSPLHF
J: TRBJ1-1; size: NA; V: TRBV2; CDR3: CASSGQGQITEAFF
J: TRBJ2-3; size: NA; V: TRBV4-1; CDR3: CASSQGSVQTSTDTQYF
J: TRBJ2-7; size: NA; V: TRBV11-2; CDR3: CASSLIGTKIGYEQYF
J: TRBJ1-1; size: NA; V: TRBV28; CDR3: CASSWDRTEAFF
J: TRBJ2-1; size: once; V: TRBV5-6; CDR3: CASSPRTSGRFSYNEQFF
J: TRBJ1-2; size: NA; V: TRBV7-8; CDR3: CASSLIPGASYGYTF
J: TRBJ2-1; size: NA; V: TRBV20-1; CDR3: CSAPRINEQFF
J: TRBJ2-3; size: NA; V: TRBV28; CDR3: CASSLTSGTQNTDTQYF
J: TRBJ2-7; size: NA; V: TRBV6-5; CDR3: CASSPRQGRTYEQYF
J: TRBJ1-1; size: NA; V: TRBV6-1; CDR3: CASSEGGRAAFF
J: TRBJ2-7; size: NA; V: TRBV29-1; CDR3: CSVGGTNSYEQYF
J: TRBJ1-4; size: NA; V: TRBV28; CDR3: CASSPGGMGAGEKLFF
J: TRBJ2-2; size: once; V: TRBV27; CDR3: CASSWRGADGELFF
J: TRBJ1-3; size: NA; V: TRBV30; CDR3: CVWSVWSSGNTIYF
J: TRBJ1-5; size: NA; V: TRBV19; CDR3: CASSIKWIRNQPQHF
J: TRBJ1-4; size: NA; V: TRBV6-5; CDR3: CASSYSRQGLEKLFF
J: TRBJ2-1; size: NA; V: TRBV10-3; CDR3: CAIKEGVGYNEQFF
J: TRBJ1-2; size: NA; V: TRBV19; CDR3: CASSMGGDYGYTF
J: TRBJ2-1; size: NA; V: TRBV2; CDR3: CASSDQLSPEQFF
J: TRBJ1-4; size: NA; V: TRBV5-1; CDR3: CASSLAGTGNGEKLFF
J: TRBJ1-6; size: NA; V: TRBV30; CDR3: CAWRGTYNSPLHF
J: TRBJ1-6; size: once; V: TRBV19; CDR3: CASSSDRGKALHF
J: TRBJ2-1; size: NA; V: TRBV13; CDR3: CASSLGLTSEQFF
J: TRBJ2-7; size: NA; V: TRBV5-6; CDR3: CASSLTLAGARSYEQYF
J: TRBJ1-4; size: NA; V: TRBV4-3; CDR3: CASSQDRTSGGEKLFF
J: TRBJ2-7; size: NA; V: TRBV7-8; CDR3: CASSLGRIYEQYF
J: TRBJ2-7; size: NA; V: TRBV29-1; CDR3: CSVQGPSNEQYF
J: TRBJ1-1; size: NA; V: TRBV30; CDR3: CAWSLSETHTEAFF
J: TRBJ2-2; size: NA; V: TRBV18; CDR3: CASSRGGALTGELFF
J: TRBJ1-4; size: NA; V: TRBV28; CDR3: CASEGADEKLFF
J: TRBJ1-4; size: NA; V: TRBV2; CDR3: CASTQGLWGGEKLFF
J: TRBJ1-1; size: NA; V: TRBV5-6; CDR3: CASSLTRGQWRNTEAFF
J: TRBJ1-2; size: NA; V: TRBV11-2; CDR3: CASSTGSLNYGYTF
J: TRBJ1-2; size: once; V: TRBV28; CDR3: CASSLEDYYGYTF
J: TRBJ2-3; size: NA; V: TRBV12-5; CDR3: CASGSRPLLDTQYF
J: TRBJ2-3; size: NA; V: TRBV7-9; CDR3: CASSLRSTSTDTQYF